This paragraph covers one T cell receptor beta chain sequence. This specimen comes from a study of cytomegalovirus exposure and HLA in healthy donors. PCR primers comprised 60 Vbeta and 13 Jbeta primers. Generated by immunoSEQ multiplex PCR, the TCRdb table keeps only in-frame clones and is missing some. Of fewer than 200,000 clones in the sample, under 90% were seen once. The V end was cut by 4 bases, the J end by 0 bases, with 11 bases between. Germline-derived CDR1 and CDR2 are SGHNT and YYREEE (reference sequence). The CDR3 consists of 16 residues. J is TRBJ2-6 and V is TRBV5-4; no clear D gene. The sequencing sample was made of PBMCs. The receptor was derived from a male donor in good health and CMV-seronegative. CDR3 sequence reads: CASSTPRSSGANVLTF. In DNA, the CDR3 is TGTGCCAGCAGCACACCCCGGAGCTCTGGGGCCAACGTCCTGACTTTC.